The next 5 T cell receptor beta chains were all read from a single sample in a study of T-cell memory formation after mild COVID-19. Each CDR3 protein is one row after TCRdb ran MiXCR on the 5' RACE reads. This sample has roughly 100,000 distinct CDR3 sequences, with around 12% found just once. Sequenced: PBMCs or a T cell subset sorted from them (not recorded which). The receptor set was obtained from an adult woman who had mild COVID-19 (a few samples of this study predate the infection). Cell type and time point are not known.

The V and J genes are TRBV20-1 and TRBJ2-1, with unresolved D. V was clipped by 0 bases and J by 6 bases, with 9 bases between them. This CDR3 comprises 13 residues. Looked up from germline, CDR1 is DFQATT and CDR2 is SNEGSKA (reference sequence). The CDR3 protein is CSARDAGFNEQFF. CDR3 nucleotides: TGCAGTGCTAGAGACGCCGGGTTCAATGAGCAGTTCTTC.

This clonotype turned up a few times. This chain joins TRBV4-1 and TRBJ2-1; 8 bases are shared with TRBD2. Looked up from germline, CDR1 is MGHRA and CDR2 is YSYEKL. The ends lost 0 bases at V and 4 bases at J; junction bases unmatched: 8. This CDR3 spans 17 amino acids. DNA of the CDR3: TGCGCCAGCAGCCAAGACGGGAGGGAGGATTGGTACAATGAGCAGTTCTTC. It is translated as CASSQDGREDWYNEQFF.

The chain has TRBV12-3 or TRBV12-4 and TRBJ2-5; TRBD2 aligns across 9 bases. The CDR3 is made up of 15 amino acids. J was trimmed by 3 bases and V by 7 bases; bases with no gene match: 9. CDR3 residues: CASIHSGSPKETQYF. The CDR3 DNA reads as TGTGCCAGCATCCATAGCGGGAGTCCCAAAGAGACCCAGTACTTC.

The CDR3 sequence: CASSLVSGTIEAFF. DNA for the CDR3: TGTGCCAGCAGCCTCGTCTCCGGGACAATTGAAGCTTTCTTT. The gene calls are TRBV7-9 and TRBJ1-1; maybe TRBD1 (6 bases). CDR3 length: 14 amino acids. V was shortened by 5 bases and J by 7 bases, with 17 bases between the two germline ends. Germline-derived CDR1 and CDR2 are SEHNR and FQNEAQ (reference sequence).

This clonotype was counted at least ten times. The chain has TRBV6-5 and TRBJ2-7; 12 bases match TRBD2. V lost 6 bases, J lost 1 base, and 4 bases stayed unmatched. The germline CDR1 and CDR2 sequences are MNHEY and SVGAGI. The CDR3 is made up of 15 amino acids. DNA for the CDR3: TGTGCCAGCAGCAACCTAGCGGGAGGGTCCTACGAGCAGTACTTC. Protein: CASSNLAGGSYEQYF.